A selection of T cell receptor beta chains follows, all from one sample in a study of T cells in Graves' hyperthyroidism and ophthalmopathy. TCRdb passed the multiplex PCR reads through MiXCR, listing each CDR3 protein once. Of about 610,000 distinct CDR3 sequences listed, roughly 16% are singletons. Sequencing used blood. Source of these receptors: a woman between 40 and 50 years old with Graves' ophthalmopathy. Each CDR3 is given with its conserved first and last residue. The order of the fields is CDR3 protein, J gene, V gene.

CDR3 protein: CASEDRGKWYTGELFF
J gene: TRBJ2-2
V gene: TRBV6-1

CDR3 protein: CASSQRAPGELFF
J gene: TRBJ2-2
V gene: TRBV4-1

CDR3 protein: CASSLAALPAGEQFF
J gene: TRBJ2-1
V gene: TRBV5-1

CDR3 protein: CASSARLVSKNIQYF
J gene: TRBJ2-4
V gene: TRBV2

CDR3 protein: CASSLGGTNTGELFF
J gene: TRBJ2-2
V gene: TRBV12-3/TRBV12-4

CDR3 protein: CASSSAEDGRETQYF
J gene: TRBJ2-5
V gene: TRBV6-1

CDR3 protein: CSALHHSYPNEQFF
J gene: TRBJ2-1
V gene: TRBV20-1

CDR3 protein: CASSLTPWGLAGIHPNNEQFF
J gene: TRBJ2-1
V gene: TRBV7-3

CDR3 protein: CASSLEGGRPSF
J gene: TRBJ1-1
V gene: TRBV11-2

CDR3 protein: CASSIAGSGEQFF
J gene: TRBJ2-1
V gene: TRBV28